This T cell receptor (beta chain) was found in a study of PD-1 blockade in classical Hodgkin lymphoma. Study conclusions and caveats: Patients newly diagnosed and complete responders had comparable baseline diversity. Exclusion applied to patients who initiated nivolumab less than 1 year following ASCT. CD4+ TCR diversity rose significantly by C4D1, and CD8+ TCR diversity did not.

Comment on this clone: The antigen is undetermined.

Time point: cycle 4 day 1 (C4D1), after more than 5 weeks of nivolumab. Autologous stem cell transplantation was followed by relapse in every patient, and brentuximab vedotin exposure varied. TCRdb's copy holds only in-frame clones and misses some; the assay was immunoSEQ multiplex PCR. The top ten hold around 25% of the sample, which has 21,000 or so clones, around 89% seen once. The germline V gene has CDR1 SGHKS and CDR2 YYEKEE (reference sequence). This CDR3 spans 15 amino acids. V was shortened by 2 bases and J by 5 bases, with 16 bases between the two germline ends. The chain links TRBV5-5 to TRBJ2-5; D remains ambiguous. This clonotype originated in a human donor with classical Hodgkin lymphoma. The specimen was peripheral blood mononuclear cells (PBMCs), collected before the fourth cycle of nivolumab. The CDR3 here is CASSFYWGSEETQYF. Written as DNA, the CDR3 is TGTGCCAGCAGCTTTTACTGGGGTTCGGAGGAGACCCAGTACTTC.